Listed here are 20 T cell receptor beta chains from one sample, sequenced in a study of T cell repertoires in cytomegalovirus infection. TCRdb re-called the reads through MiXCR, storing one row per CDR3 protein. This table holds around 260,000 distinct CDR3 sequences, over 20% found once. Sequenced: PBMCs. These receptors were collected from a human donor in good health (CMV status not recorded). Some clones in this sample may be carry-over from other donors' samples.

CDR3 in amino acids: CASSFPQITYEQYF. In nucleotides, the CDR3 is TGTGCCAGCAGTTTCCCACAGATCACCTACGAGCAGTACTTC. This chain uses TRBV28 with TRBJ2-7; D is ambiguous. Germline V lookup: CDR1 MDHEN, CDR2 SYDVKM. This CDR3 has 14 amino acids. Trimming took off 3 bases at V and 2 bases at J, with 11 bases between the two ends.

This clonotype has a count of ten or more. This chain joins TRBV7-2 and TRBJ2-2; 9 positions match TRBD2. Germline assignment: CDR1 SGHTA and CDR2 FQGNSA. This CDR3 region has 17 residues. V was clipped by 5 bases and J by 0 bases; unmatched bases: 7. The CDR3 region is CASSRSGRLANTGELFF. The CDR3 DNA sequence: TGTGCCAGCAGCCGAAGCGGGAGGCTCGCGAACACCGGGGAGCTGTTTTTT.

This clonotype showed up just a few times. The chain uses TRBV4-1 and TRBJ2-7; D assignment may be TRBD1 or TRBD2 (5 bases each). The V end lost 5 bases, the J end lost 4 bases, and 27 bases lay between the germline ends. The CDR3 extends over 18 amino acids. Germline V gives CDR1 MGHRA, CDR2 YSYEKL. The CDR3 loop reads CASSIISGVWGRTYEQYF. CDR3 nucleotide sequence: TGCGCCAGCAGCATAATTTCCGGCGTATGGGGACGGACTTACGAGCAGTACTTC.

The rearrangement links TRBV7-2 to TRBJ1-1; 7 bases are shared with TRBD1. The CDR3 sequence is 14 residues long. Trimming cost V 1 base and J 10 bases; bases outside gene matches: 9. Germline lookup yields CDR1 SGHTA and CDR2 FQGNSA. The CDR3: CASSLGGQAVVAFF. The CDR3 region has the DNA TGTGCCAGCAGCTTAGGAGGACAGGCGGTCGTAGCTTTCTTT.

V is TRBV20-1 and J is TRBJ2-3; 10 nucleotides align to TRBD2. V gave up 6 bases and J gave up 6 bases; unmatched junction bases: 24. There are 19 residues in the CDR3. Per the germline V gene, CDR1 is DFQATT and CDR2 is SNEGSKA (reference sequence). CDR3 loop: CSARKRSDWLAGEEDTQYF. The DNA for the CDR3 is TGCAGTGCCAGAAAACGGTCGGACTGGCTAGCGGGAGAGGAGGATACGCAGTATTTT.

This clonotype was counted a few times. The rearrangement links TRBV10-3 to TRBJ1-2, with 7 bases lining up with TRBD1. J was trimmed by 3 bases and V by 2 bases; bases with no gene match: 6. The CDR3 has 15 amino acids. Germline V lookup: CDR1 ENHRY, CDR2 SYGVKD. CDR3: CAISEDSRGYYGYTF. The CDR3 DNA is TGTGCCATCAGTGAGGACTCCAGGGGGTACTATGGCTACACCTTC.

Only a few counts were recorded for this clonotype. The J gene is TRBJ1-1, the V gene TRBV13, with 7 positions matching TRBD1. The CDR3 spans 15 residues. V lost 1 base and J lost 1; bases outside the gene matches: 3. Germline CDR1 is PRHDT and CDR2 is FYEKMQ (reference sequence). The CDR3 sequence: CASSLVGQANTEAFF. DNA of the CDR3: TGTGCCAGCAGCTTAGTCGGACAGGCGAACACTGAAGCTTTCTTT.

This clonotype was counted a few times. This chain connects TRBV15 to TRBJ2-7, with TRBD2 as a possible D gene (5 bases). Per germline, CDR1 LNHNV and CDR2 YYDKDF (reference sequence). This CDR3 spans 13 amino acids. The V gene lost 4 bases and the J gene lost 3 bases, with 10 bases spanning the gap. The CDR3 nucleotides read TGTGCCACCAGCACCGGACTCCACTACGAGCAGTACTTC. It translates to CATSTGLHYEQYF.

V is TRBV3-1 and J is TRBJ2-1; TRBD2 matches at 7 bases. Germline V gene data show CDR1 as LGHDT and CDR2 as YNNKEL (reference sequence). This CDR3 has 15 amino acids. The ends lost 1 base at V and 9 bases at J; junction bases unmatched: 9. Here the CDR3 reads CASSQGTGPGGEQFF. CDR3 bases: TGTGCCAGCAGCCAAGGAACGGGCCCGGGGGGTGAGCAGTTCTTC.

The chain recombines TRBV28 with TRBJ1-2, with 7 positions matching TRBD1. With 3 bases clipped from V and 4 bases from J, the junction kept 2 bases outside the gene matches. This CDR3 comprises 13 residues. Per germline, CDR1 MDHEN and CDR2 SYDVKM. The CDR3 protein is CASSLGTAYGYTF. DNA of the CDR3: TGTGCCAGCAGTTTGGGGACAGCCTATGGCTACACCTTC.

The sample holds many counts of this clonotype. The rearrangement links TRBV28 to TRBJ2-3; 10 nucleotides align to TRBD2. The CDR3 runs 16 residues. The V gene end was trimmed by 5 bases and the J gene end by 5 bases; junction bases not matched to a gene: 10. Germline CDR1 and CDR2: MDHEN and SYDVKM. The CDR3 coding sequence is TGTGCCAGCAGTGAGCGGGGGGGCCCTTCACAAGATACGCAGTATTTT. Translation gives CASSERGGPSQDTQYF.

The sample holds a few counts of this clonotype. The genes are TRBV4-1 and TRBJ1-1; no firm D call. The CDR3 length is 14 residues. V lost 0 bases to trimming and J lost 3 bases, with 8 bases between them. The germline CDR1 and CDR2 sequences are MGHRA and YSYEKL. DNA of the CDR3: TGCGCCAGCAGCCAAGATCTGTGGTACACTGAAGCTTTCTTT. Protein product: CASSQDLWYTEAFF.

At least ten counts were recorded for this clonotype. The chain has TRBV7-2 and TRBJ1-1; maybe TRBD1 (5 bases). This CDR3 is built from 13 residues. V gave up 1 base and J gave up 6 bases, with 9 bases separating them. CDR1 SGHTA and CDR2 FQGNSA come from the germline V gene. The CDR3 sequence: CASSLGDWAEAFF. CDR3 nucleotides: TGTGCCAGCAGCTTAGGGGACTGGGCTGAAGCTTTCTTT.

This clonotype has just one count. One base away lies a much larger clone, so this may be a sequencing read error. The CDR3 is CASGLEQGAHQPQHF. For the CDR3, the DNA is TGTGCCAGCGGCTTAGAACAGGGGGCTCATCAGCCCCAGCATTTT. V is TRBV7-2 and J is TRBJ1-5; 9 positions agree with TRBD1. The germline CDR1 and CDR2 sequences are SGHTA and FQGNSA. The length of the CDR3 is 15 residues.

In regard to this clonotype: At one end the junction does not follow the germline gene, possibly because of a read error. The genes are TRBV3-1 and TRBJ2-6, with D tentatively TRBD1 (5 bases). The CDR3 extends over 13 amino acids. In germline, CDR1 is LGHDT, CDR2 YNNKEL (reference sequence). CDR3 amino acids: CASVRSGANVRTF. CDR3 DNA: TGTGCCAGCGTACGCTCTGGGGCCAACGTCCGGACTTTC.

This clonotype was seen repeatedly, ten times or more. The V and J genes are TRBV27 and TRBJ1-5; D might be TRBD1 (6 bases). Germline CDR1 is MNHEY and CDR2 is SMNVEV (reference sequence). The V gene lost 5 bases and the J gene lost 7 bases, with 15 bases spanning the gap. This CDR3 contains 14 residues. CDR3 protein: CASSIHREGQPQHF. CDR3 nucleotide sequence: TGTGCCAGCAGTATCCACAGGGAAGGGCAGCCCCAGCATTTT.

This clonotype was found many times. The V and J genes are TRBV10-3 and TRBJ2-3; a possible D gene is TRBD2 (6 bases). V dropped 11 bases and J dropped 3 bases, with 18 bases sitting between them. The V gene's germline CDR1 is ENHRY and CDR2 SYGVKD. The CDR3 sequence is 14 residues long. The CDR3 loop is CAFSRDSQTDTQYF. CDR3 bases: TGTGCCTTTTCTCGGGACTCTCAAACAGATACGCAGTATTTT.

This clonotype was seen a few times. The rearrangement joins TRBV5-1 to TRBJ1-2, with D hard to call. Germline-derived CDR1 and CDR2 are SGHRS and YFSETQ. V lost 0 bases and J lost 4, with 7 bases in between. The CDR3 spans 13 residues. This chain's CDR3 is CASSLEEGYGYTF. Written as DNA, the CDR3 is TGCGCCAGCAGCTTGGAGGAAGGCTATGGCTACACCTTC.

In this sample, this clonotype turned up many times. The chain recombines TRBV7-2 with TRBJ2-5; TRBD1 matches at 10 bases. The CDR3 is 16 residues long. The ends lost 3 bases at V and 5 bases at J; junction bases unmatched: 9. CDR1 and CDR2 (germline): SGHTA, FQGNSA. CDR3 loop: CASSFPGQGSRETQYF. The CDR3 DNA reads as TGTGCCAGCAGCTTTCCGGGACAGGGGTCACGGGAGACCCAGTACTTC.

This clonotype was counted many times. The chain recombines TRBV7-2 with TRBJ2-1; possible D gene TRBD1, 6 bases. V gave up 1 base and J gave up 6 bases, with 10 bases separating them. This CDR3 comprises 14 residues. Looked up from germline, CDR1 is SGHTA and CDR2 is FQGNSA. CDR3 protein: CASSLEWTANEQFF. The CDR3 nucleotides read TGTGCCAGCAGCTTAGAGTGGACAGCCAATGAGCAGTTCTTC.